A selection of T cell receptor beta chains follows, all from one sample in a study of cytomegalovirus exposure and HLA in healthy donors. Measured with immunoSEQ multiplex PCR; TCRdb has only the in-frame clones, and not every one. The sample yields roughly 100,000 clones, 60% to 80% seen once. The sequenced material came from PBMCs. Receptors were obtained from a male donor in good health and CMV-seropositive. Each CDR3 is given with its conserved first and last residue. A D gene is named only where the DNA matches it firmly. Size tells how often a clone was seen (once, few, many) or the class of an expanded clone, and some rows leave it out.

d_call j_call clone_size v_call cdr3_nt cdr3_aa
NA TRBJ1-1 few TRBV19 TGTGCCAGTAGTATAGTCCCGACGGGGAGGACTGAAGCTTTCTTT CASSIVPTGRTEAFF
NA TRBJ2-3 medium-sized TRBV7-8 TGTGCCAGCAGCCCCTGGGGGGGGCAATTGGATACGCAGTATTTT CASSPWGGQLDTQYF
NA TRBJ1-3 NA TRBV10-3 TGTGCCATCAGCACCCTGGGGGCCTCTGGAAACACCATATATTTT CAISTLGASGNTIYF
NA TRBJ2-3 NA TRBV7-2 TGTGCCAGCAGCTTAGTTGCGGGCCTCCCCACAGATACGCAGTATTTT CASSLVAGLPTDTQYF
NA TRBJ1-1 NA TRBV5-4 TGTGCCAGCAGCTTGGCTACCCCGAACACTGAAGCTTTCTTT CASSLATPNTEAFF
TRBD2 TRBJ2-1 NA TRBV7-3 TGTGCCAGCAGCTTCGGCGGGAGACCCAATGAGCAGTTCTTC CASSFGGRPNEQFF
TRBD2 TRBJ2-5 NA TRBV15 TGTGCCACCAGCAGCGGACTAGCGGGGGAGACCCAGTACTTC CATSSGLAGETQYF
TRBD2 TRBJ2-1 NA TRBV28 TGTGCCAGCAGTTTGGGGCGGACTAGCGGATCCTACAATGAGCAGTTCTTC CASSLGRTSGSYNEQFF
TRBD2 TRBJ2-3 NA TRBV19 TGTGCCAGTAGTGGGGGACTAGCGGGAGGCACAGATACGCAGTATTTT CASSGGLAGGTDTQYF
NA TRBJ2-3 NA TRBV6-4 TGTGCCAGCAGACCTACAGAAACAGATACGCAGTATTTT CASRPTETDTQYF
TRBD2 TRBJ2-3 once TRBV2 TGTGCCAGCAGGGGTGGGAGGGCCGCAGATACGCAGTATTTT CASRGGRAADTQYF
TRBD1 TRBJ2-5 once TRBV7-6 TGTGCCAGCAGCTCAACCCCCAGGGGGGAGACCCAGTACTTC CASSSTPRGETQYF
TRBD2 TRBJ2-1 NA TRBV9 TGTGCCAGCAGCTCAACTAGCGGGACCCTCGGCTCCAATGAGCAGTTCTTC CASSSTSGTLGSNEQFF
NA TRBJ2-4 NA TRBV19 TGTGCCAGTAGTGCGGGCAAAAACAGTCAGTACTTC CASSAGKNSQYF
NA TRBJ2-5 NA TRBV7-5 TGTGCCAGAAGCTTCCGGGGCCAAGAGACCCAGTACTTC CARSFRGQETQYF
TRBD2 TRBJ2-2 NA TRBV6-5 TGTGCCAGCTCTTATACTAGCGGGAAGGTCGGGGAGCTGTTTTTT CASSYTSGKVGELFF
TRBD1 TRBJ2-7 NA TRBV7-3 TGTGCCAGCAGCCCACACGACAGGGGGCACGAGCAGTACTTC CASSPHDRGHEQYF